This T cell receptor beta chain stems from a study of T cells in Graves' hyperthyroidism and ophthalmopathy. Study-level results: Most thyroid clonotypes with frequency above 0.001 were detected in blood. Ophthalmopathy, which appeared later, was predicted by the model a median roughly 6.4 months before onset. Classification by a 13 V-J model distinguished ophthalmopathy from stable hyperthyroidism.

Germline V gene data show CDR1 as SEHNR and CDR2 as FQNEAQ (reference sequence). CDR3 length: 15 amino acids. V dropped 5 bases and J dropped 2 bases, with 16 bases sitting between them. This clonotype appeared a few times. What it binds is not known. Amplified TCR beta CDR3 regions came from RNA transcripts. Initially, a first-round RT-PCR of the TCR CDR3 employed the HTBI primer set. One entry per CDR3 protein results from TCRdb running MiXCR on the multiplex PCR reads. Here the sample spans some 350,000 distinct CDR3 sequences, 15% being singletons. Ophthalmopathy patients showed a Clinical Activity Score of at least 3, NOSPECS grade of at least 4 and duration under 3 months.

Sequenced sample: blood. This chain links TRBV7-9 with TRBJ2-7; maybe TRBD2 (6 bases). The source of this sequence is a woman aged 60-75 years with Graves' ophthalmopathy. As DNA, the CDR3 is TGTGCCAGCAGCAGCGGGCAGAAGAGACCCTACGAGCAGTACTTC. It is translated as CASSSGQKRPYEQYF. Filled out from reference TRBV7-9 and TRBJ2-7, the complete variable domain reads DTGVSQNPRHKITKRGQNVTFRCDPISEHNRLYWYRQTLGQGPEFLTYFQNEAQLEKSRLLSDRFSAERPKGSFSTLEIQRTEQGDSAMYLCASSSGQKRPYEQYFGPGTRLTVT.